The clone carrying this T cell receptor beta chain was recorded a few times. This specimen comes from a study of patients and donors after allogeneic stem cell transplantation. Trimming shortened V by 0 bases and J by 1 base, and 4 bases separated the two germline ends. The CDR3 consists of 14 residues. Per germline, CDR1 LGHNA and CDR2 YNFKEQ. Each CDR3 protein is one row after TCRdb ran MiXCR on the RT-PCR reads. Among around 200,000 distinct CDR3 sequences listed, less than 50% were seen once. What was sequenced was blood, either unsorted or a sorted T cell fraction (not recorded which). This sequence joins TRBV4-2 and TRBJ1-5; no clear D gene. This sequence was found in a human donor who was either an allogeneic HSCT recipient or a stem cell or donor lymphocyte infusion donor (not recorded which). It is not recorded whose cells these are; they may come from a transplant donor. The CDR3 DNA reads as TGTGCCAGCAGCCAAGATGACAGCAATCAGCCCCAGCATTTT. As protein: CASSQDDSNQPQHF.